The 2 T cell receptor beta chains below come from one sample, sequenced in a study of CD8 T cells in ankylosing spondylitis. TCRdb itself ran the 5' RACE reads through MiXCR, one entry per CDR3 protein. Seen here are 220,000 or so distinct CDR3 sequences, about 11% observed once, and the top ten hold over 20%. Sequencing used blood, either unsorted or a sorted T cell fraction (not recorded which). These receptors originate from a male donor with ankylosing spondylitis or in good health (not recorded which).

This clonotype has more than one count but fewer than ten. The rearrangement joins TRBV7-6 to TRBJ2-1, with D possibly TRBD1 on 6 matching bases. Trimming stripped 5 bases from V and 0 bases from J, with 14 bases between. The CDR3 sequence is 16 residues long. Germline loops: CDR1 SGHVS, CDR2 FNYEAQ. CDR3: CASSATIRGSYNEQFF. As DNA, the CDR3 is TGTGCCAGCAGCGCAACCATCAGGGGCTCCTACAATGAGCAGTTCTTC.

This clonotype was counted at least ten times. V usage is TRBV19 and J usage is TRBJ2-7; TRBD2 is a possible D gene (5 bases). Germline CDR1 and CDR2: LNHDA and SQIVND (reference sequence). V was trimmed by 6 bases and J by 0 bases, leaving 15 bases between them. The CDR3 runs to 15 residues. The DNA of the CDR3 is TGTGCCAGTAGGTCTGAAGTGGGGAGCTCCTACGAGCAGTACTTC. Protein sequence: CASRSEVGSSYEQYF.